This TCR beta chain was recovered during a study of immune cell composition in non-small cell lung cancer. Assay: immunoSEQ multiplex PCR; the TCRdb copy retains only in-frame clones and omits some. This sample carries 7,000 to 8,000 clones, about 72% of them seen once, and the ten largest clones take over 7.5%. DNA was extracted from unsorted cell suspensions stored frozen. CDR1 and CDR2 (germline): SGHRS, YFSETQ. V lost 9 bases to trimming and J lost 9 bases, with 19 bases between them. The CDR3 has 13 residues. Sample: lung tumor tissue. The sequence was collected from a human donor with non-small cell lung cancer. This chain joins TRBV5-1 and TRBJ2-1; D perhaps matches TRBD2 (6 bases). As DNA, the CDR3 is TGCGCCACCTCCATCCTTGGGGGAGGTGAGCAGTTCTTC. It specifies CATSILGGGEQFF.